A single sample is the source of the 5 T cell receptor beta chains below, sequenced in a study. Cells sorted as Tregs were CD4+, CD25+ and CD127-/low. TCRdb processed the 5' RACE reads anew with MiXCR; each CDR3 protein has one entry. The sample has under 45,000 distinct CDR3 sequences, roughly 21% seen once. Sequencing input: Tregs sorted from blood. These receptors all stem from a female donor with breast cancer.

Worth noting for this clonotype: A read error is possible here, since a much larger clone lies one base away. This rearrangement joins TRBV20-1 to TRBJ1-1; D not certain. The germline V gene encodes CDR1 DFQATT and CDR2 SNEGSKA (reference sequence). This CDR3 comprises 11 residues. V lost 3 bases, J lost 7 bases, and 9 bases lay in between. CDR3 DNA: TGCAGTGCTAGGGGAGGCAGTGAAGCTTTCTTT. Protein product: CSARGGSEAFF.

This clonotype was seen at least ten times. The chain combines TRBV7-9 with TRBJ1-1; D gene uncertain. The CDR3 sequence is 12 residues long. With 5 bases removed from V and 7 bases from J, the gap between germline ends came to 11 bases. Germline lookup yields CDR1 SEHNR and CDR2 FQNEAQ (reference sequence). The CDR3 nucleotides read TGTGCCAGCAGCCGACCTGACTTTGAAGCTTTCTTT. Its protein product is CASSRPDFEAFF.

This clonotype was counted many times. The chain recombines TRBV6-1 with TRBJ2-5; D perhaps matches TRBD1 (5 bases). This CDR3 region has 16 residues. With 0 bases removed from V and 5 bases from J, the gap between germline ends came to 16 bases. CDR1 and CDR2 from the germline V gene are MNHNS and SASEGT. CDR3 residues: CASSEALYQGSETQYF. CDR3 DNA sequence: TGTGCCAGCAGTGAAGCGCTGTATCAGGGATCGGAGACCCAGTACTTC.

This clonotype has ten or more counts. The rearrangement links TRBV7-2 to TRBJ2-5; D call uncertain. This CDR3 comprises 14 residues. Germline loops: CDR1 SGHTA, CDR2 FQGNSA. The V end was cut by 3 bases, the J end by 2 bases, with 10 bases between. CDR3 amino acids: CASSFLWGQETQYF. In DNA form, the CDR3 reads TGTGCCAGCAGCTTTCTCTGGGGACAAGAGACCCAGTACTTC.

There are a few counts of this clonotype. A much more abundant neighbour one base away suggests this may be a read error. This chain joins TRBV4-1 and TRBJ1-5, with D possibly TRBD1 on 5 matching bases. Germline values: CDR1 MGHRA, CDR2 YSYEKL. The CDR3 runs 15 residues. The CDR3 DNA is TGCGCCGGCAGCCAACCGGGGCGGACGGATCAGCCCCAGCATTTT. This translates into CAGSQPGRTDQPQHF.